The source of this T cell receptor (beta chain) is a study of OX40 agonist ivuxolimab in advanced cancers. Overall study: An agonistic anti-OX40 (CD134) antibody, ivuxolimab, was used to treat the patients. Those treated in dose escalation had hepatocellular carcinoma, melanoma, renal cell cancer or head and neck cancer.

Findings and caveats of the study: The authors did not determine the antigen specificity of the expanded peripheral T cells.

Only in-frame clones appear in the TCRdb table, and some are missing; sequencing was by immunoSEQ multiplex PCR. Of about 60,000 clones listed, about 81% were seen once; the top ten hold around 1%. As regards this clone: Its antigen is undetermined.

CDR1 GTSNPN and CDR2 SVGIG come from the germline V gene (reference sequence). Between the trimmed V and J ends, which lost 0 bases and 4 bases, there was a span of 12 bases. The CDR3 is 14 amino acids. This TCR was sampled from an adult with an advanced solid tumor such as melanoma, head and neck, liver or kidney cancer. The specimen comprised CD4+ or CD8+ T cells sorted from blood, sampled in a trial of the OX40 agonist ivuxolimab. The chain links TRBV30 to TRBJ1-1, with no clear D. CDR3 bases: TGTGCCTGGAGTGTACGCGGGTCGACCACTGAAGCTTTCTTT. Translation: CAWSVRGSTTEAFF. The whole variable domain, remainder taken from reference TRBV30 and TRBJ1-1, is SQTIHQWPATLVQPVGSPLSLECTVEGTSNPNLYWYRQAAGRGLQLLFYSVGIGQISSEVPQNLSASRPQDRQFILSSKKLLLSDSGFYLCAWSVRGSTTEAFFGQGTRLTVV.